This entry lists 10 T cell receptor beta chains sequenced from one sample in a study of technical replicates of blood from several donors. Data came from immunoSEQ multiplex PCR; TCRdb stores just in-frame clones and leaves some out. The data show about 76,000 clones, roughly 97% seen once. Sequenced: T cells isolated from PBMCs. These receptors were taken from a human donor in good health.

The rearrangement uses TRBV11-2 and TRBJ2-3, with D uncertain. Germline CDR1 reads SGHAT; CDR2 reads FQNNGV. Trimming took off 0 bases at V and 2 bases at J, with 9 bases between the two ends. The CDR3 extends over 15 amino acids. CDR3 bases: TGTGCCAGCAGCTTAGATCGAACAGACACAGATACGCAGTATTTT. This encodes CASSLDRTDTDTQYF.

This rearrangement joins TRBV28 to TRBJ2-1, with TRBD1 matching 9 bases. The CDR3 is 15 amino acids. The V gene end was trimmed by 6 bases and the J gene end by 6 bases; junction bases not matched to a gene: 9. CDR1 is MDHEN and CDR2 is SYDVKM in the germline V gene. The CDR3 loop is CASRKQGAQLNEQFF. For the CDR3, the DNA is TGTGCCAGCAGAAAACAGGGGGCGCAACTCAATGAGCAGTTCTTC. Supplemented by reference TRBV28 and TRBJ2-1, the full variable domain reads DVKVTQSSRYLVKRTGEKVFLECVQDMDHENMFWYRQDPGLGLRLIYFSYDVKMKEKGDIPEGYSVSREKKERFSLILESASTNQTSMYLCASRKQGAQLNEQFFGPGTRLTVL.

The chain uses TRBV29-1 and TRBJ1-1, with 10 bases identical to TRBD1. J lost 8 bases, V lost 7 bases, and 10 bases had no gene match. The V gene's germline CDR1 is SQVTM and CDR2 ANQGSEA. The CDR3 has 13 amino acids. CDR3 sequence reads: CSAGTGVGYEAFF. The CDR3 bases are TGCAGCGCCGGGACAGGGGTTGGATACGAAGCTTTCTTT.

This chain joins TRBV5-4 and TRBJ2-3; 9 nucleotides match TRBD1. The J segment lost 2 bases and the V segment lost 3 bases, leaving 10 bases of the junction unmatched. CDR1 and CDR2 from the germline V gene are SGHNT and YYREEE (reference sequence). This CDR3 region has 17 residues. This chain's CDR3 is CASSSNIGTGLTDTQYF. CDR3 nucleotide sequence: TGTGCCAGCAGCTCTAACATCGGGACAGGGCTCACAGATACGCAGTATTTT.

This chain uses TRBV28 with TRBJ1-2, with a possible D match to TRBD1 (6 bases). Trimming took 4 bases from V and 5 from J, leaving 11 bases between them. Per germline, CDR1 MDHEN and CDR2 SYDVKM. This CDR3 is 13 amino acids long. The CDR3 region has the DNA TGTGCCAGCAGTTCAGGGACAACATATGGCTACACCTTC. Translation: CASSSGTTYGYTF.

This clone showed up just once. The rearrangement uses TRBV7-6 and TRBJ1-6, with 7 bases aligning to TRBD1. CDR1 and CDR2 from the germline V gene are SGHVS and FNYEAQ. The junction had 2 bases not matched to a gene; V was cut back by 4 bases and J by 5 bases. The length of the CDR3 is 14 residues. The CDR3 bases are TGTGCCAGCAGCTACAGGGGAGATAATTCACCCCTCCACTTT. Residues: CASSYRGDNSPLHF. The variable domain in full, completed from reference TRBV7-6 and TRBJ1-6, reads GAGVSQSPRYKVTKRGQDVALRCDPISGHVSLYWYRQALGQGPEFLTYFNYEAQQDKSGLPNDRFSAERPEGSISTLTIQRTEQRDSAMYRCASSYRGDNSPLHFGNGTRLTVT.

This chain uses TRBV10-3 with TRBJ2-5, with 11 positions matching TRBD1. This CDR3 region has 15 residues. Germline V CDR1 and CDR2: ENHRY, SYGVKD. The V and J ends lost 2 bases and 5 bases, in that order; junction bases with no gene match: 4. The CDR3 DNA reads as TGTGCCATCAGTGAGGGACAGGGGGCGAGGGAGACCCAGTACTTC. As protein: CAISEGQGARETQYF.

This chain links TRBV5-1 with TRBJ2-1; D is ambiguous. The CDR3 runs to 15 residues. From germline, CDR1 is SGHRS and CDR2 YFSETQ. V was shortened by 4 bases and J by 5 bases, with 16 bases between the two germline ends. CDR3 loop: CASSRDAARNNEQFF. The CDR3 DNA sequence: TGCGCCAGCAGCCGAGACGCGGCTCGGAACAATGAGCAGTTCTTC.

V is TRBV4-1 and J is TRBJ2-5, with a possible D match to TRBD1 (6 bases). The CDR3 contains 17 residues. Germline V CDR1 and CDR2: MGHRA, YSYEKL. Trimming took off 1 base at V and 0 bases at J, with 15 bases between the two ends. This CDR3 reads CASSQVRGRGDQETQYF. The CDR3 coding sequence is TGCGCCAGCAGCCAAGTTCGGGGCAGGGGAGACCAAGAGACCCAGTACTTC.

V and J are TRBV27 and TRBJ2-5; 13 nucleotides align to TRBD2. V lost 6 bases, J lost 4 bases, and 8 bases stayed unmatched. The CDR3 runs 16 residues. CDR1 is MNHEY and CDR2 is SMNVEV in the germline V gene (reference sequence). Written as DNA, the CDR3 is TGTGCCAGCAGCCACCGGACTAGCGGGAGATCAGAGACCCAGTACTTC. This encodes CASSHRTSGRSETQYF.